The 30 T cell receptor beta chains presented below share a single source sample, sequenced in a study of glioma-infiltrating T cells. TCR alpha and beta CDR3 regions were amplified from RNA using iRepertoire nested multiplex PCR. TCRdb re-derived calls from the multiplex PCR reads in MiXCR, one entry per CDR3 protein. The sample has more than 350,000 distinct CDR3 sequences, less than 50% seen once. Sequencing was carried out using glioma tissue, nonneoplastic brain tissue, or PBMCs (not recorded which). Receptors originate from a human donor with low-grade glioma or glioblastoma, undergoing nonglioma brain surgery, or in good health (not recorded which).

Note on this clonotype: A much larger clone is a single base away; this may be a read error. V gene TRBV6-1 combines with J gene TRBJ2-3, with D maybe TRBD2 (6 bases). V lost 7 bases and J lost 4, with 18 bases in between. CDR3 length equals 15 residues. CDR1 and CDR2 from the germline V gene are MNHNS and SASEGT. The CDR3 DNA reads as TGTGCCAGCATCCGGGTAGCGGAAGAAGCAGATACGCAGTATTTT. This encodes CASIRVAEEADTQYF.

V gene TRBV4-1 combines with J gene TRBJ2-7; D gene ambiguous. The CDR3 totals 15 residues. The ends were cut back, 0 bases at V and 3 bases at J, with 12 bases in the middle. CDR1 is MGHRA, CDR2 YSYEKL, per germline. The CDR3 DNA reads TGCGCCAGCAGCCAAGACGGCGAGACCTACTACGAGCAGTACTTC. Translated: CASSQDGETYYEQYF.

This clonotype was observed once. The rearrangement links TRBV10-3 to TRBJ1-1, with a possible D match to TRBD1 (5 bases). The V end lost 0 bases, the J end lost 3 bases, and 11 bases lay between the germline ends. CDR1 ENHRY and CDR2 SYGVKD come from the germline V gene. The CDR3 sequence is 15 residues long. In DNA form, the CDR3 reads TGTGCCATCAGTGAGTCGGGGGGGATGCACACTGAAGCTTTCTTT. Its translation: CAISESGGMHTEAFF.

In this sample, this clonotype turned up a few times. This chain links TRBV19 with TRBJ2-1; 9 bases fit TRBD2. Germline CDR1 LNHDA, CDR2 SQIVND (reference sequence). V trimming: 5 bases; J trimming: 8 bases; junction bases outside the gene matches: 13. The CDR3 covers 16 residues. CDR3 amino acids: CASSSSGLAPRDEQFF. Here the CDR3 DNA reads TGTGCCAGTAGTTCCTCGGGACTAGCACCGAGGGATGAGCAGTTCTTC. The whole variable domain, filled in from reference TRBV19 and TRBJ2-1, reads DGGITQSPKYLFRKEGQNVTLSCEQNLNHDAMYWYRQDPGQGLRLIYYSQIVNDFQKGDIAEGYSVSREKKESFPLTVTSAQKNPTAFYLCASSSSGLAPRDEQFFGPGTRLTVL.

This clonotype showed up just a few times. This chain joins TRBV28 and TRBJ1-4; 8 nucleotides match TRBD1. Trimming at V came to 5 bases and at J to 6 bases, leaving 5 bases not matched to a gene. CDR3 size: 14 residues. Germline values: CDR1 MDHEN, CDR2 SYDVKM. The CDR3: CASSPGTGHEKLFF. DNA for the CDR3: TGTGCCAGCAGTCCCGGGACAGGTCATGAAAAACTGTTTTTT.

For this clonotype: This could be a read error, since a much larger clone is one nucleotide away. The chain carries TRBV28 and TRBJ1-1, with 8 positions matching TRBD1. The CDR3 has 15 amino acids. The trim removed 5 bases at V and 5 bases at J, leaving 10 bases unmatched. Germline values: CDR1 MDHEN, CDR2 SYDVKM. The CDR3: CASSPSVQGVTEAFF. The CDR3 nucleotides read TGTGCCAGCAGTCCCTCGGTACAGGGGGTGACTGAAGCTTTCTTT. The full variable domain, with the rest looked up from reference TRBV28 and TRBJ1-1, is DVKVTQSSRYLVKRTGEKVFLECVQDMDHENMFWYRQDPGLGLRLIYFSYDVKMKEKGDIPEGYSVSREKKERFSLILESASTNQTSMYLCASSPSVQGVTEAFFGQGTRLTVV.

In regard to this clonotype: A much larger clone differs from this one at a single base, so this may be a read error. The chain is built from TRBV6-1 and TRBJ1-5; D is undetermined. This CDR3 has 13 amino acids. Germline-derived CDR1 and CDR2 are MNHNS and SASEGT. This CDR3 reads CAGRPAGNQPQHF. CDR3 nucleotide sequence: TGTGCCGGCAGACCCGCGGGTAATCAGCCCCAGCATTTT.

The chain joins TRBV7-2 to TRBJ2-7; D uncertain. V lost 2 bases and J lost 2, with 7 bases in between. Germline V gives CDR1 SGHTA, CDR2 FQGNSA. CDR3 length: 13 amino acids. CDR3 bases: TGTGCCAGCAGCTTAAGGCATACCTACGAGCAGTACTTC. It specifies CASSLRHTYEQYF.

CDR3 sequence: CASSYSRRAMNTEAFF. As DNA, the CDR3 is TGTGCCAGCAGTTACTCCCGGAGGGCTATGAACACTGAAGCTTTCTTT. The V and J genes are TRBV6-2 or TRBV6-3 and TRBJ1-1, with unresolved D. Per the germline V gene, CDR1 is MNHEY and CDR2 is SVGEGT. Trimming took off 0 bases at V and 0 bases at J, with 11 bases between the two ends. CDR3 length: 16 amino acids.

This clonotype was seen at least ten times. The genes are TRBV5-4 and TRBJ1-1; D unclear. The germline CDR1 and CDR2 sequences are SGHNT and YYREEE (reference sequence). Trimming stripped 5 bases from V and 1 base from J, with 15 bases between. There are 15 residues in the CDR3. The CDR3 sequence is CASSKRRNSNTEAFF. CDR3 sequence (DNA): TGTGCCAGCAGTAAGCGTAGAAACTCGAACACTGAAGCTTTCTTT.

On this clonotype: In this CDR3 the conserved last residue, phenylalanine or tryptophan, is missing, so a read error is likely. The rearrangement links TRBV7-9 to TRBJ2-1, with 9 positions matching TRBD1. Germline loops: CDR1 SEHNR, CDR2 FQNEAQ (reference sequence). The V segment lost 0 bases and the J segment 7 bases; nucleotides outside the gene matches: 4. The CDR3 spans 15 residues. In DNA form, the CDR3 reads TGTGCCAGCAGCTTAGCAACCGGGACAGGGAATGAGCAGTTCCTC. Translating gives CASSLATGTGNEQFL.

The chain is built from TRBV29-1 and TRBJ2-7; TRBD1 might be the D (5 bases). The ends were cut back, 5 bases at V and 0 bases at J, with 8 bases in the middle. CDR1 and CDR2 (germline): SQVTM, ANQGSEA. The CDR3 length is 12 residues. CDR3 coding DNA: TGCAGCGTTCTGGACAACTCCTACGAGCAGTACTTC. Protein product: CSVLDNSYEQYF.

About this clonotype itself: A much larger clone sits a single nucleotide away, making a read error possible. CDR3 nucleotide sequence: TGCAATGCCCAACTAGCAGATACGCAGTATTTT. Its protein product is CNAQLADTQYF. The chain joins TRBV20-1 to TRBJ2-3; D possibly corresponds to TRBD2 (5 bases). The CDR3 loop spans 11 amino acids. The germline V gene encodes CDR1 DFQATT and CDR2 SNEGSKA (reference sequence).

DNA of the CDR3: TGTGCCACCAGCGGGCAGTTTATGAGCTCTGGGGCCAACGTCCTGACTTTC. This translates into CATSGQFMSSGANVLTF. The chain is built from TRBV15 and TRBJ2-6; D remains unclear. Trimming stripped 5 bases from V and 0 bases from J, with 14 bases between. This CDR3 comprises 17 residues. Germline CDR1 reads LNHNV; CDR2 reads YYDKDF (reference sequence).

This clonotype has more than one count but fewer than ten. The rearrangement links TRBV6-2 or TRBV6-3 to TRBJ2-2; the match to TRBD1 covers 7 bases. Trimming at V came to 4 bases and at J to 6 bases, leaving 11 bases not matched to a gene. CDR1 and CDR2 (germline): MNHEY, SVGEGT. The CDR3 covers 16 residues. DNA of the CDR3: TGTGCCAGCAGTTCCCCTCCAGGGACAGATCCCGGGGAGCTGTTTTTT. This sequence encodes CASSSPPGTDPGELFF.

Of note for this clonotype: With a much larger clone just one base away, this may be a read error. The V call is TRBV15, the J call TRBJ1-1; unclear D gene. Germline V CDR1 and CDR2: LNHNV, YYDKDF (reference sequence). Trimming took 0 bases from V and 5 from J, leaving 13 bases between them. This CDR3 region has 15 residues. CDR3 loop: CATSRDRPGGTEAFF. The CDR3 DNA follows: TGTGCCACCAGCAGAGATCGACCTGGAGGAACTGAAGCTTTCTTT.

The gene calls are TRBV4-1 and TRBJ2-7, with D possibly TRBD2 on 5 matching bases. V was shortened by 1 base and J by 5 bases, with 15 bases between the two germline ends. From germline, CDR1 is MGHRA and CDR2 YSYEKL. The CDR3 is made up of 15 amino acids. The CDR3: CASSQVEAARDEQYF. CDR3 nucleotides: TGCGCCAGCAGCCAAGTCGAGGCCGCGCGGGACGAGCAGTACTTC.

In this sample, this clonotype turned up many times. The chain carries TRBV28 and TRBJ1-1; D not certain. CDR1 MDHEN and CDR2 SYDVKM come from the germline V gene. V gave up 1 base and J gave up 1 base, with 10 bases separating them. CDR3 length: 15 amino acids. The CDR3 bases are TGTGCCAGCAGTTTATACGGGAGTTCGAACACTGAAGCTTTCTTT. It encodes CASSLYGSSNTEAFF.

A remark on this clonotype: This could be a read error, since a much larger clone is one nucleotide away. The conserved closing phenylalanine or tryptophan is absent in this CDR3, likely reflecting a read error. The chain carries TRBV20-1 and TRBJ2-7, with 8 bases matching TRBD1. Germline V lookup: CDR1 DFQATT, CDR2 SNEGSKA (reference sequence). CDR3 size: 13 residues. The ends lost 0 bases at V and 3 bases at J; junction bases unmatched: 1. The CDR3 DNA sequence: TGCAGTGCTAGAGATGGACAGGGCTACGAGCAGTACTCC. Translated, it gives CSARDGQGYEQYS.

The chain carries TRBV4-2 and TRBJ2-3; D ambiguous. V was shortened by 0 bases and J by 3 bases, with 19 bases between the two germline ends. Germline V gene lookup returns CDR1 LGHNA and CDR2 YNFKEQ. The CDR3 sequence is 18 residues long. The CDR3 reads CASSQDFLHTSATDTQYF. The CDR3 DNA sequence: TGTGCCAGCAGCCAAGATTTTTTGCACACCTCAGCGACAGATACGCAGTATTTT.

The CDR3 sequence is CASSPRTSRSGGELFF. CDR3 bases: TGTGCCAGCAGCCCCCGCACTAGCAGGAGTGGTGGGGAGCTGTTTTTT. V is TRBV7-2 and J is TRBJ2-2; possibly TRBD2 for D (6 bases). This CDR3 is 16 amino acids long. From germline, CDR1 is SGHTA and CDR2 FQGNSA. The germline V and J ends were trimmed by 5 bases and 8 bases, with 21 bases remaining between them.

This clonotype came up many times. The chain links TRBV20-1 to TRBJ2-1, with D possibly being TRBD2 (6 bases). The CDR3 sequence is 16 residues long. The V end was cut by 0 bases, the J end by 1 base, with 13 bases between. CDR1 DFQATT and CDR2 SNEGSKA come from the germline V gene (reference sequence). The DNA of the CDR3 is TGCAGTGCTAGAGATCCCGGCGGGAAATCCTACAATGAGCAGTTCTTC. Its protein is CSARDPGGKSYNEQFF.

The CDR3 loop reads CASSLDPGNTIYF. In DNA, the CDR3 is TGTGCCAGCAGCTTAGATCCCGGAAACACCATATATTTT. The rearrangement joins TRBV7-6 to TRBJ1-3; D is undetermined. With 1 base removed from V and 4 bases from J, the gap between germline ends came to 5 bases. CDR1 and CDR2 from the germline V gene are SGHVS and FNYEAQ. The CDR3 extends over 13 amino acids.

There are a few counts of this clonotype. The chain is built from TRBV28 and TRBJ1-2; 9 bases are shared with TRBD1. Unmatched junction bases numbered 13, after V lost 4 bases and J lost 4 bases. Per the germline V gene, CDR1 is MDHEN and CDR2 is SYDVKM. The CDR3 is 17 residues long. The DNA of the CDR3 is TGTGCCAGCAGTTCCCGTCAGGGTACAGGGGGCCCCTATGGCTACACCTTC. It yields the protein CASSSRQGTGGPYGYTF.

The chain has TRBV20-1 and TRBJ1-4; D unresolved. V was clipped by 8 bases and J by 4 bases, with 8 bases between them. Germline V gene sequence: CDR1 DFQATT, CDR2 SNEGSKA (reference sequence). CDR3 length equals 11 residues. CDR3: CSPYFNEKLFF. The CDR3 DNA is TGCAGTCCGTATTTTAATGAAAAACTGTTTTTT.

The chain links TRBV28 to TRBJ2-2, with 8 bases matching TRBD2. The germline V gene has CDR1 MDHEN and CDR2 SYDVKM. The CDR3 is 18 residues long. J was trimmed by 4 bases and V by 6 bases; bases with no gene match: 16. The CDR3: CASSGGLEREWVTGELFF. CDR3 coding DNA: TGTGCCAGCAGCGGGGGACTAGAGCGGGAGTGGGTCACCGGGGAGCTGTTTTTT.

This clonotype was counted only a few times. The chain couples TRBV6-1 to TRBJ1-5; no definite D call. Germline V lookup: CDR1 MNHNS, CDR2 SASEGT. The CDR3 is 16 residues long. Deletions cut 6 bases from V and 7 bases from J, with 22 bases between. CDR3 sequence: CASSSGENMLKQPQHF. For the CDR3, the DNA is TGTGCCAGCAGCTCCGGGGAGAACATGCTCAAACAGCCCCAGCATTTT.

The chain combines TRBV29-1 with TRBJ2-7; 7 bases map to TRBD2. The CDR3 totals 13 residues. From germline, CDR1 is SQVTM and CDR2 ANQGSEA. V was clipped by 0 bases and J by 3 bases; unmatched bases: 2. CDR3 bases: TGCAGCGTTGAAGACGGACTAGACTACGAGCAGTACTTC. The encoded protein is CSVEDGLDYEQYF.

With respect to this clonotype: A much larger clone sits a single nucleotide away, making a read error possible. The chain combines TRBV28 with TRBJ2-1, with TRBD2 matching over 12 bases. The germline V gene has CDR1 MDHEN and CDR2 SYDVKM. The CDR3 loop spans 14 amino acids. CDR3 sequence: CVSSLSLAGGVVFF. For the CDR3, the DNA is TGTGTCAGCAGTTTATCGCTAGCGGGAGGGGTGGTGTTCTTC.

This chain links TRBV10-3 with TRBJ2-2, with a possible D match to TRBD1 (6 bases). The V gene lost 4 bases and the J gene lost 4 bases, with 10 bases spanning the gap. CDR1 and CDR2 (germline): ENHRY, SYGVKD. This CDR3 spans 14 amino acids. The CDR3 here is CAISGTESTGELFF. The CDR3 region has the DNA TGTGCCATCAGTGGGACAGAGTCCACCGGGGAGCTGTTTTTT.